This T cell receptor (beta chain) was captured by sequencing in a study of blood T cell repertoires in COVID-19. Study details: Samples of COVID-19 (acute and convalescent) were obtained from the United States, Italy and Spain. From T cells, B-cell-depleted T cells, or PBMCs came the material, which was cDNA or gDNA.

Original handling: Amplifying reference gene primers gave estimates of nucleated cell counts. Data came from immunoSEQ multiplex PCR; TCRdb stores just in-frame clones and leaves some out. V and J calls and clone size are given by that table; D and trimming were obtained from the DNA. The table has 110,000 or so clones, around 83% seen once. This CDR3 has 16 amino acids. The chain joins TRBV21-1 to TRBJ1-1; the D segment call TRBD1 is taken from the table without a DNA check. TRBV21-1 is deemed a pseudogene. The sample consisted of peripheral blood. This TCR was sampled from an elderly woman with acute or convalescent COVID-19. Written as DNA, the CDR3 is TGTGCCAGCAACCCGGACAGGCAAAGTGTGTACACTGAAGCTTTCTTT. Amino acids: CASNPDRQSVYTEAFF.